The rows below give T cell receptor beta chains drawn from one sample of a study of vaccination and CD4 T cells after COVID-19. TCRdb recomputed calls from the PCR reads with MiXCR, one row per CDR3 protein. This repertoire shows over 10,000 distinct CDR3 sequences, approximately 35% found once; its top ten account for about 12%. These receptors have no identified antigens. The sequencing input was CD4+ T cells from blood, cultured in vitro. These receptor sequences come from a human donor who had recovered from COVID-19. Each CDR3 is given with its conserved first and last residue. The order of the fields is clone size, J gene, D gene, V gene, CDR3 protein, CDR3 DNA. D genes are given only for firm matches. Rows may omit the clone size; those that give it use once, few, many or a size class.

clone_size: NA; j_call: TRBJ2-7; d_call: NA; v_call: TRBV20-1; cdr3_aa: CSAPLGEQYF; cdr3_nt: TGCAGTGCACCGTTAGGAGAGCAGTACTTC
clone_size: large; j_call: TRBJ1-5; d_call: NA; v_call: TRBV19; cdr3_aa: CASSHLQQPQHF; cdr3_nt: TGTGCCAGTAGCCACCTCCAGCAGCCCCAGCATTTT
clone_size: NA; j_call: TRBJ2-7; d_call: NA; v_call: TRBV4-1; cdr3_aa: CASSQEETAYEQYF; cdr3_nt: TGCGCCAGCAGCCAAGAGGAGACCGCCTACGAGCAGTACTTC
clone_size: few; j_call: TRBJ2-7; d_call: NA; v_call: TRBV24-1; cdr3_aa: CATSEGGTAFYEQYF; cdr3_nt: TGTGCCACCAGTGAAGGAGGGACAGCATTCTACGAGCAGTACTTC
clone_size: few; j_call: TRBJ2-1; d_call: NA; v_call: TRBV7-2; cdr3_aa: CASSPRSLGRDEQFF; cdr3_nt: TGTGCCAGCAGCCCCCGGTCTTTAGGAAGGGATGAGCAGTTCTTC
clone_size: NA; j_call: TRBJ1-1; d_call: NA; v_call: TRBV2; cdr3_aa: CASNGRSNTEAFF; cdr3_nt: TGTGCCAGCAATGGACGGTCGAACACTGAAGCTTTCTTT
clone_size: NA; j_call: TRBJ2-2; d_call: TRBD1; v_call: TRBV7-8; cdr3_aa: CASSLGYRGSGELFF; cdr3_nt: TGTGCCAGCAGCTTAGGTTACAGGGGGTCCGGGGAGCTGTTTTTT
clone_size: NA; j_call: TRBJ2-7; d_call: NA; v_call: TRBV20-1; cdr3_aa: CSARDQYFKQGDEQYF; cdr3_nt: TGCAGTGCTAGAGATCAGTATTTCAAACAGGGCGACGAGCAGTACTTC
clone_size: few; j_call: TRBJ1-6; d_call: TRBD1; v_call: TRBV7-8; cdr3_aa: CASSLIIRDRKPYNSPLHF; cdr3_nt: TGTGCCAGCAGCTTAATTATTAGGGACAGAAAGCCGTATAATTCACCCCTCCACTTT
clone_size: NA; j_call: TRBJ2-7; d_call: NA; v_call: TRBV6-1; cdr3_aa: CASRSGPYEQYF; cdr3_nt: TGTGCCAGCAGGAGCGGTCCCTACGAGCAGTACTTC
clone_size: NA; j_call: TRBJ2-3; d_call: TRBD2; v_call: TRBV5-4; cdr3_aa: CASSLTSGRYTDTQYF; cdr3_nt: TGTGCCAGCAGCTTGACTAGCGGGAGGTACACAGATACGCAGTATTTT
clone_size: NA; j_call: TRBJ2-3; d_call: TRBD2; v_call: TRBV5-5; cdr3_aa: CASTFGSGRTDTQYF; cdr3_nt: TGTGCCAGCACCTTCGGTAGCGGGAGAACAGATACGCAGTATTTT
clone_size: NA; j_call: TRBJ2-7; d_call: NA; v_call: TRBV15; cdr3_aa: CATSRDRDEQYF; cdr3_nt: TGTGCCACCAGCAGAGATAGGGATGAGCAGTACTTC
clone_size: few; j_call: TRBJ1-1; d_call: TRBD1; v_call: TRBV28; cdr3_aa: CASRSPGGTEAFF; cdr3_nt: TGTGCCAGCAGGTCTCCAGGGGGAACTGAAGCTTTCTTT
clone_size: NA; j_call: TRBJ2-7; d_call: NA; v_call: TRBV27; cdr3_aa: CASSPLGANEQYF; cdr3_nt: TGTGCCAGCAGTCCCCTAGGGGCAAACGAGCAGTACTTC
clone_size: NA; j_call: TRBJ2-1; d_call: TRBD2; v_call: TRBV28; cdr3_aa: CASRAPIAGVVYEQFF; cdr3_nt: TGTGCCAGCAGGGCCCCAATAGCGGGAGTCGTCTATGAGCAGTTCTTC
clone_size: NA; j_call: TRBJ1-2; d_call: TRBD1; v_call: TRBV7-3; cdr3_aa: CASSAGQGDYGYTF; cdr3_nt: TGTGCCAGCAGCGCGGGACAGGGAGATTATGGCTACACCTTC
clone_size: NA; j_call: TRBJ2-7; d_call: TRBD2; v_call: TRBV5-4; cdr3_aa: CASSLEAGGRDEQYF; cdr3_nt: TGTGCCAGCAGCTTGGAAGCGGGAGGGCGTGACGAGCAGTACTTC
clone_size: few; j_call: TRBJ1-1; d_call: NA; v_call: TRBV19; cdr3_aa: CASSKGFHTEAFF; cdr3_nt: TGTGCCAGTAGTAAGGGTTTTCACACTGAAGCTTTCTTT
clone_size: NA; j_call: TRBJ2-1; d_call: NA; v_call: TRBV20-1; cdr3_aa: CSARRGKDWGEQFF; cdr3_nt: TGCAGTGCTAGAAGGGGAAAGGACTGGGGGGAGCAGTTCTTC
clone_size: few; j_call: TRBJ2-7; d_call: NA; v_call: TRBV6-2/TRBV6-3; cdr3_aa: CASRGGISYEQYF; cdr3_nt: TGTGCCAGCAGGGGGGGAATATCCTACGAGCAGTACTTC
clone_size: few; j_call: TRBJ1-3; d_call: NA; v_call: TRBV5-4; cdr3_aa: CASSFGTVAGNTIYF; cdr3_nt: TGTGCCAGCAGCTTCGGGACTGTAGCTGGAAACACCATATATTTT